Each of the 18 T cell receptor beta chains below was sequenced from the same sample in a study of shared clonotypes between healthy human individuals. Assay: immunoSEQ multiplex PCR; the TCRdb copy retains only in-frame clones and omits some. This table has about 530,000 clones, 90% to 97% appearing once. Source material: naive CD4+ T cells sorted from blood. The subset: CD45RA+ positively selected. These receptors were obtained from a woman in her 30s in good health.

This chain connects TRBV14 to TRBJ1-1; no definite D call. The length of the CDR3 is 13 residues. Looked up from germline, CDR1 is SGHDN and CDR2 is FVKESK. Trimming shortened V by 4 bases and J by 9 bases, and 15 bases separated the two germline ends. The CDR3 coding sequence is TGTGCCAGCAGCCCTTCCAACGCGAGGAAAGCTTTCTTT. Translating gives CASSPSNARKAFF.

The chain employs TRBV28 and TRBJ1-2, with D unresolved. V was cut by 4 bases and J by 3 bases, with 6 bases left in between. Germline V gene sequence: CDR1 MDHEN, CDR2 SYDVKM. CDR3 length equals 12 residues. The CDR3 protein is CASSYGYYGYTF. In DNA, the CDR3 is TGTGCCAGCAGTTATGGGTACTATGGCTACACCTTC.

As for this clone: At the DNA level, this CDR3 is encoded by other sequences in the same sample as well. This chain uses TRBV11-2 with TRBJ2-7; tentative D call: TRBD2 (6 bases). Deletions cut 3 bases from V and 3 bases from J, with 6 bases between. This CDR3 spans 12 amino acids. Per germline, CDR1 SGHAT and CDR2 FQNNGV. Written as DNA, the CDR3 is TGTGCCAGCAGCTTGACTAGCTACGAGCAGTACTTC. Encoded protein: CASSLTSYEQYF.

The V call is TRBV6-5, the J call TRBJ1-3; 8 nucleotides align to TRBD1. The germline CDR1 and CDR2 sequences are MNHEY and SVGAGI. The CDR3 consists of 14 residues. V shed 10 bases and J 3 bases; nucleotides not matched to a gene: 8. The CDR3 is CATAPDRGGNTIYF. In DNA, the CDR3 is TGTGCCACCGCCCCTGACAGGGGTGGAAACACCATATATTTT.

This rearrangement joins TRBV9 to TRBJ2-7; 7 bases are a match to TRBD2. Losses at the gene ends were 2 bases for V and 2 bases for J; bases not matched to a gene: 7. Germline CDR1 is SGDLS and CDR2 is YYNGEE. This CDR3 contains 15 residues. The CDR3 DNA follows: TGTGCCAGCAGCGTGTCCGGGACTACCACCTACGAGCAGTACTTC. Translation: CASSVSGTTTYEQYF.

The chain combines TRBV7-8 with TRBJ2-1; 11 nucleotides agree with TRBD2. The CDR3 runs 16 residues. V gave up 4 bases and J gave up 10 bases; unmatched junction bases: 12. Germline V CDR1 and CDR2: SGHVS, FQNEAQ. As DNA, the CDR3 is TGTGCCAGCAGCTCAGGACTAGCGGGTATCCCTAGGGAGCAGTTCTTC. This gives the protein CASSSGLAGIPREQFF.

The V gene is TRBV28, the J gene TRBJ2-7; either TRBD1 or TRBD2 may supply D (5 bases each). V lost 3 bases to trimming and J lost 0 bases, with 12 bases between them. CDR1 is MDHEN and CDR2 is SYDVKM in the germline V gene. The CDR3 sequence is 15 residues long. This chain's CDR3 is CASSFRGESSYEQYF. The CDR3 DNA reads TGTGCCAGCAGTTTCCGAGGGGAAAGCTCCTACGAGCAGTACTTC. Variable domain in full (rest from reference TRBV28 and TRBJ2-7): DVKVTQSSRYLVKRTGEKVFLECVQDMDHENMFWYRQDPGLGLRLIYFSYDVKMKEKGDIPEGYSVSREKKERFSLILESASTNQTSMYLCASSFRGESSYEQYFGPGTRLTVT.

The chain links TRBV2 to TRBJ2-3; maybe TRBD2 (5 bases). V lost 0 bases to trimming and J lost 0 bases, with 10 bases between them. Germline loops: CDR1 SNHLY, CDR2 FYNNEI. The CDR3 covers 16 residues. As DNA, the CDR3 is TGTGCCAGCAGTGAAGCGGGCGGACTTAGCACAGATACGCAGTATTTT. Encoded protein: CASSEAGGLSTDTQYF.

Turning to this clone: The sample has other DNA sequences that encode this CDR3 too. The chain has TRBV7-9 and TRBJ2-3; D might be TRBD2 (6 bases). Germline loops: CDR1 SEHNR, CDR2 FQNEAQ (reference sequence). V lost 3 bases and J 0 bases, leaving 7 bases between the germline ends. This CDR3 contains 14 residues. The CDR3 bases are TGTGCCAGCAGCTTGGGGACTAGCACAGATACGCAGTATTTT. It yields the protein CASSLGTSTDTQYF.

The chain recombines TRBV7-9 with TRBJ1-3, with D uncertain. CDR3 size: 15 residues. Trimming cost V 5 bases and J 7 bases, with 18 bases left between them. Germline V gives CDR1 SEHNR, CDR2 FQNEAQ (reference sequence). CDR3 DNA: TGTGCCAGCAGCCCAAGAGGTGGAACAAGCAACACCATATATTTT. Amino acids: CASSPRGGTSNTIYF.

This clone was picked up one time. This CDR3 reads CASSDVGNQPQHF. The CDR3 nucleotides read TGTGCCAGCAGTGATGTTGGCAATCAGCCCCAGCATTTT. The chain combines TRBV6-1 with TRBJ1-5; D gene unclear. V gave up 3 bases and J gave up 2 bases, with 5 bases separating them. Germline CDR1 MNHNS, CDR2 SASEGT. This CDR3 spans 13 amino acids.

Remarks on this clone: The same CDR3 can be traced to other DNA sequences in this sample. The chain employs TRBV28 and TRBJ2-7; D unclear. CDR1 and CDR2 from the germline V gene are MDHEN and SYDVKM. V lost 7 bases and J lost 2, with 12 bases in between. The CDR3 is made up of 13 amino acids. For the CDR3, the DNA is TGTGCCAGCACTCTTGGTGGGCCCTACGAGCAGTACTTC. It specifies CASTLGGPYEQYF.

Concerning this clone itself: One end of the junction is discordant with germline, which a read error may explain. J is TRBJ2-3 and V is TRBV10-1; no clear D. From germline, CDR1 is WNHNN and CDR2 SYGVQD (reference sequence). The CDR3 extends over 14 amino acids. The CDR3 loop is CASSEGVTADTQYF. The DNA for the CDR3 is TGCGCCAGCAGTGAGGGGGTTACGGCAGATACACAGTATTTT.

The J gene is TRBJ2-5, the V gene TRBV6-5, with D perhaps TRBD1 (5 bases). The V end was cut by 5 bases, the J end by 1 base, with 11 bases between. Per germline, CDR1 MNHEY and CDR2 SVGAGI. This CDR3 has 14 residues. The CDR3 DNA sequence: TGTGCCAGCAGTAGACAGTGGGGCCAAGAGACCCAGTACTTC. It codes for CASSRQWGQETQYF.

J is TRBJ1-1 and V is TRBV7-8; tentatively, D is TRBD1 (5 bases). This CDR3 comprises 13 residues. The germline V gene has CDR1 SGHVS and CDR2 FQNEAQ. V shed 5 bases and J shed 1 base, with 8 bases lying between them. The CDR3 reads CASSPRENTEAFF. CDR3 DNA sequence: TGTGCCAGCAGCCCCAGGGAGAACACTGAAGCTTTCTTT.

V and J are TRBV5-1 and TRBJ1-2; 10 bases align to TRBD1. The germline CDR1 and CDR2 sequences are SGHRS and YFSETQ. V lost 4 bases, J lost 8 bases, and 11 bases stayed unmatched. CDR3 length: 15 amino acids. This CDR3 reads CASSTPGQGRGGYTF. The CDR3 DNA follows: TGCGCCAGCAGCACCCCGGGACAGGGGAGAGGGGGCTACACCTTC.

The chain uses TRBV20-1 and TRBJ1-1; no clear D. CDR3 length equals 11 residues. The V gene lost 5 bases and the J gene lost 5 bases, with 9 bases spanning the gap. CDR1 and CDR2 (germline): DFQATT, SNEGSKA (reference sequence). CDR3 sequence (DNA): TGCAGTGCTGAGCCCGGTACTGAAGCTTTCTTT. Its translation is CSAEPGTEAFF.

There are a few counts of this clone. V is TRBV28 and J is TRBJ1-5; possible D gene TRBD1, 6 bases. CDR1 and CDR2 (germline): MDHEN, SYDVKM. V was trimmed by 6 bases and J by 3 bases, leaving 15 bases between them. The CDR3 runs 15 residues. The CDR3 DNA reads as TGTGCCAGCAGGTCTGGGGGGCAGATCAATCAGCCCCAGCATTTT. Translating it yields CASRSGGQINQPQHF.